The 17 T cell receptor beta chains reported below all come from one sample, sequenced in a study of blood T cell repertoires in COVID-19. Some clones are missing from TCRdb's copy, which holds only in-frame ones; the method was immunoSEQ multiplex PCR. This repertoire shows under 450,000 clones, about 87% found once; its top ten account for under 1.5%. The material sequenced was PBMCs or T cells enriched from blood (not recorded which). These receptor sequences come from a man aged 25-45 years who had recovered from COVID-19.

The chain links TRBV14 to TRBJ1-6; weak D call: TRBD1 (6 bases). The CDR3 runs 18 residues. Between the trimmed V and J ends, which lost 3 bases and 3 bases, there was a span of 18 bases. In germline, CDR1 is SGHDN, CDR2 FVKESK. The CDR3 region has the DNA TGTGCCAGCAGCCAGGTGTCAAGTTGGACAGACTATAATTCACCCCTCCACTTT. Translated, it gives CASSQVSSWTDYNSPLHF.

In this sample, this clone turned up once. The chain uses TRBV5-1 and TRBJ2-1, with TRBD2 matching over 9 bases. The CDR3 runs to 16 residues. Germline values: CDR1 SGHRS, CDR2 YFSETQ. V lost 4 bases, J lost 1 base, and 6 bases stayed unmatched. CDR3 nucleotide sequence: TGCGCCAGCAGCATCTTAGCGGGGGCTTCCTACAATGAGCAGTTCTTC. It codes for CASSILAGASYNEQFF.

The V and J genes are TRBV7-2 and TRBJ1-1; the match to TRBD1 covers 9 bases. Germline V lookup: CDR1 SGHTA, CDR2 FQGNSA. Unmatched junction bases numbered 3, after V lost 2 bases and J lost 5 bases. CDR3 length equals 14 residues. The CDR3: CASSLPGQGTEAFF. CDR3 bases: TGTGCCAGCAGCTTACCGGGACAGGGAACTGAAGCTTTCTTT.

V is TRBV6-5 and J is TRBJ2-2, with D maybe TRBD2 (5 bases). Germline V lookup: CDR1 MNHEY, CDR2 SVGAGI. The V and J ends lost 1 base and 6 bases respectively, with 12 bases between them. This CDR3 is 15 amino acids long. CDR3 coding DNA: TGTGCCAGCAGTTACTTCGTAGCGAGCGCCGGGGAGCTGTTTTTT. It codes for CASSYFVASAGELFF.

The rearrangement uses TRBV6-6 and TRBJ1-6; no definite D call. Germline V gene lookup returns CDR1 MNHNY and CDR2 SVGAGI (reference sequence). Trimming removed 4 bases from V and 14 bases from J, with 15 bases in between. The CDR3 covers 13 residues. The CDR3 DNA reads TGTGCCAGCAGTTCCAACACCGACTTGGCCCTCCACTTT. Its translation is CASSSNTDLALHF.

CDR3 residues: CASSLAFQGYEQFF. CDR3 nucleotide sequence: TGTGCCAGCAGCTTAGCGTTCCAGGGCTATGAGCAGTTCTTC. The chain links TRBV7-9 to TRBJ2-1; D might be TRBD1 (5 bases). Germline values: CDR1 SEHNR, CDR2 FQNEAQ (reference sequence). The length of the CDR3 is 14 residues. V was cut by 0 bases and J by 8 bases, with 11 bases left in between.

The rearrangement joins TRBV4-1 to TRBJ2-2, with 7 bases matching TRBD1. The V and J ends lost 2 bases and 4 bases, in that order; junction bases with no gene match: 4. CDR3 length: 15 amino acids. Per germline, CDR1 MGHRA and CDR2 YSYEKL. The chain's CDR3 is CASSQNSGGTGELFF. In DNA, the CDR3 is TGCGCCAGCAGCCAAAACTCAGGGGGCACCGGGGAGCTGTTTTTT.

The genes are TRBV21-1 and TRBJ2-2; the D segment call TRBD1 is taken from the table without a DNA check. TRBV21-1 is a pseudogene locus. The length of the CDR3 is 15 residues. In DNA, the CDR3 is TGTGCCAGCAGCAAATCCAGGGGTGGCACCGGGGAGCTGTTTTTT. Translated: CASSKSRGGTGELFF.

The V call is TRBV6-5, the J call TRBJ1-1, with 11 bases matching TRBD1. V gave up 7 bases and J gave up 6 bases; unmatched junction bases: 7. The CDR3 contains 14 residues. Germline assignment: CDR1 MNHEY and CDR2 SVGAGI. The CDR3 reads CASTWDRGSSEAFF. Written as DNA, the CDR3 is TGTGCCAGCACCTGGGACAGGGGGTCCTCTGAAGCTTTCTTT.

This chain joins TRBV3-1 (or the pseudogene TRBV3-2) and TRBJ2-6; TRBD1 is a possible D gene (6 bases). The CDR3 is made up of 16 amino acids. The germline V gene encodes CDR1 LGHDT and CDR2 YNNKEL (reference sequence). The V end was cut by 1 base, the J end by 6 bases, with 13 bases between. CDR3 sequence (DNA): TGTGCCAGCAGCCAAGCTATATTGGGGGCGGCCAACGTCCTGACTTTC. Its protein is CASSQAILGAANVLTF.

The chain carries TRBV9 and TRBJ1-3; tentative D call: TRBD1 (5 bases). The V end was cut by 4 bases, the J end by 7 bases, with 15 bases between. Germline CDR1 is SGDLS and CDR2 is YYNGEE. The CDR3 covers 14 residues. DNA for the CDR3: TGTGCCAGCAGCCTCAACCAGGGATTTAACACCATATATTTT. Residues: CASSLNQGFNTIYF.

The J gene is TRBJ1-1, the V gene TRBV19; possibly TRBD1 for D (5 bases). Germline V gives CDR1 LNHDA, CDR2 SQIVND (reference sequence). This CDR3 has 11 residues. With 8 bases removed from V and 10 bases from J, the gap between germline ends came to 14 bases. The CDR3 region is CASQFGHVAFF. Written as DNA, the CDR3 is TGTGCCAGTCAGTTCGGACACGTAGCTTTCTTT.

The rearrangement joins TRBV7-3 to TRBJ2-5; TRBD1 agrees at 8 bases. Germline V gene sequence: CDR1 SGHTA, CDR2 FQGTGA. This CDR3 is built from 16 residues. Losses at the gene ends were 5 bases for V and 4 bases for J; bases not matched to a gene: 12. CDR3 in amino acids: CASSPEGQGGLETQYF. The CDR3 region has the DNA TGTGCCAGCAGCCCAGAAGGACAGGGTGGATTAGAGACCCAGTACTTC.

The CDR3 bases are TGTGCTAGTGGTCAGGGGGTCGGGTACTACGAGCAGTACTTC. It specifies CASGQGVGYYEQYF. V and J are TRBV12-5 and TRBJ2-7, with TRBD1 matching over 7 bases. The CDR3 length is 14 residues. V was pared by 5 bases and J by 3 bases, with 7 bases of the junction left unmatched. Germline lookup yields CDR1 LGHNT and CDR2 FRNRAP.

The J gene is TRBJ2-7, the V gene TRBV11-1; tentatively, D is TRBD1 (6 bases). This CDR3 has 14 amino acids. Germline lookup yields CDR1 SGHAT and CDR2 FQDESV (reference sequence). Trimming stripped 2 bases from V and 3 bases from J, with 11 bases between. This CDR3 is CASSLPGHLYEQYF. The DNA for the CDR3 is TGTGCCAGCAGCTTACCGGGACACCTCTACGAGCAGTACTTC.

V and J are TRBV15 and TRBJ2-2; 8 positions match TRBD1. Looked up from germline, CDR1 is LNHNV and CDR2 is YYDKDF (reference sequence). The ends lost 4 bases at V and 3 bases at J; junction bases unmatched: 4. The CDR3 sequence is 15 residues long. The CDR3 region has the DNA TGTGCCACCAGCACCGGACAGGGAGACACCGGGGAGCTGTTTTTT. It specifies CATSTGQGDTGELFF.

This clone was counted a few times. J is TRBJ1-1 and V is TRBV7-9; 7 positions agree with TRBD1. Trimming at V came to 1 base and at J to 2 bases, leaving 4 bases not matched to a gene. The CDR3 is made up of 15 amino acids. CDR1 SEHNR and CDR2 FQNEAQ come from the germline V gene (reference sequence). DNA for the CDR3: TGTGCCAGCAGCTTAGGGGGGACAGTTAACACTGAAGCTTTCTTT. This sequence encodes CASSLGGTVNTEAFF.